The 7 T cell receptor beta chains in this list originate from one sample, sequenced in a study of T cell repertoires in cytomegalovirus infection. TCRdb re-analysed the reads in MiXCR, keeping a single row per CDR3 protein. This table has 750,000 to 950,000 distinct CDR3 sequences, around 29% appearing once. Their antigens remain unidentified. The sample was cultured CD8+ T cells from PBMCs, taken from culture after CMV antigen stimulation. The receptors stem from a human donor in good health (CMV status not recorded). Some clones in this sample may be carry-over from other donors' samples.

This clonotype was counted a few times. The V call is TRBV2, the J call TRBJ2-1; 7 bases line up with TRBD1. There are 14 residues in the CDR3. With V trimmed by 7 bases and J by 5 bases, 8 bases remained unmatched. The germline V gene has CDR1 SNHLY and CDR2 FYNNEI. CDR3 DNA: TGTGCCAGCAACAGGGGCCGGTCGGACAATGAGCAGTTCTTC. This codes for CASNRGRSDNEQFF.

The gene calls are TRBV12-3 or TRBV12-4 and TRBJ1-4; D remains ambiguous. The CDR3 covers 15 residues. Trimming pared 3 bases from V and 8 bases from J, leaving 16 bases between. Here the CDR3 reads CASSFIGWVDEKLFF. In DNA form, the CDR3 reads TGTGCCAGCAGTTTCATCGGGTGGGTCGACGAAAAACTGTTTTTT.

Note on this clonotype: The germline gene is not matched at one end of the junction; a read error may be the cause. The J gene is TRBJ2-7, the V gene TRBV5-5, with TRBD2 matching over 9 bases. The CDR3 has 15 residues. Germline CDR1 is SGHKS and CDR2 is YYEKEE (reference sequence). The CDR3 loop is CASSWASGVIYEQYF. Here the CDR3 DNA reads TGTGCCAGTAGCTGGGCTAGCGGGGTAATCTACGAGCAGTACTTC.

The chain couples TRBV19 to TRBJ1-1; no clear D. This CDR3 spans 13 amino acids. The V gene lost 7 bases and the J gene lost 0 bases, with 9 bases spanning the gap. Looked up from germline, CDR1 is LNHDA and CDR2 is SQIVND (reference sequence). The CDR3 region is CASIPKMNTEAFF. The CDR3 DNA is TGTGCCAGTATCCCTAAGATGAACACTGAAGCTTTCTTT.

The chain carries TRBV2 and TRBJ2-1; D not resolved. There are 13 residues in the CDR3. Germline CDR1 and CDR2: SNHLY and FYNNEI. Trimming pared 8 bases from V and 5 bases from J, leaving 13 bases between. The CDR3 DNA reads TGTGCCAGCCTTGATCGGAAGAACAATGAGCAGTTCTTC. Translating gives CASLDRKNNEQFF.

This clonotype showed up just a few times. J is TRBJ2-2 and V is TRBV4-3; D gene ambiguous. CDR3 length: 15 amino acids. The germline gives CDR1 LGHNA, CDR2 YSLEER. With 0 bases removed from V and 1 base from J, the gap between germline ends came to 6 bases. The CDR3 reads CASSQEARNTGELFF. In nucleotides, the CDR3 is TGCGCCAGCAGCCAAGAAGCCAGGAACACCGGGGAGCTGTTTTTT.

The V gene is TRBV6-2 or TRBV6-3, the J gene TRBJ2-1; 10 bases align to TRBD2. The CDR3 length is 15 residues. Germline V gene sequence: CDR1 MNHEY, CDR2 SVGEGT. V was pared by 5 bases and J by 9 bases, with 10 bases of the junction left unmatched. For the CDR3, the DNA is TGTGCCAGCAGTCCAAGCGGGGGGGCTCTCAGTGAGCAGTTCTTC. Residues: CASSPSGGALSEQFF.